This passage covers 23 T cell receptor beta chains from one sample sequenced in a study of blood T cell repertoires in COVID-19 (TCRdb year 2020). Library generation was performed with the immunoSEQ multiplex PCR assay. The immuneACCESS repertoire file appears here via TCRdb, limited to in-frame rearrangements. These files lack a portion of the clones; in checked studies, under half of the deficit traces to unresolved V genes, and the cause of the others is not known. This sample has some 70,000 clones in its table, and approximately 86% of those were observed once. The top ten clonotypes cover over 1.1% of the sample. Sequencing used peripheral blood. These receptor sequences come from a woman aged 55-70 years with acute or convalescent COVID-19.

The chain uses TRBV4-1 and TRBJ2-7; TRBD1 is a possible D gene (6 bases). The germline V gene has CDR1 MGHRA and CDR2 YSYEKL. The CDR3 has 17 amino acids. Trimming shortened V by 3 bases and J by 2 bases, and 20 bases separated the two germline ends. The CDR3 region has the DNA TGCGCCAGCAGCCATATCTTCCTGACAGGAGGTACCTACGAGCAGTACTTC. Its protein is CASSHIFLTGGTYEQYF.

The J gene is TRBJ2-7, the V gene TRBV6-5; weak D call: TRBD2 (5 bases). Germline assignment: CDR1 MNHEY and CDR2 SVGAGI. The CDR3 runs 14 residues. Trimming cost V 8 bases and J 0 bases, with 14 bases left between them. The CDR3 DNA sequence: TGTGCCAGCTTGGCGGGCCCGAGCTCCTACGAGCAGTACTTC. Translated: CASLAGPSSYEQYF.

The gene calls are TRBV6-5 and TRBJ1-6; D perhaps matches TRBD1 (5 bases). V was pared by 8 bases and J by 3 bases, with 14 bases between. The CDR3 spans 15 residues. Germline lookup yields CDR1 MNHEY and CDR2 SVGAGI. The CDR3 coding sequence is TGTGCCAGCCTCCTAGGGGAAGTCTATAATTCACCCCTCCACTTT. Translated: CASLLGEVYNSPLHF.

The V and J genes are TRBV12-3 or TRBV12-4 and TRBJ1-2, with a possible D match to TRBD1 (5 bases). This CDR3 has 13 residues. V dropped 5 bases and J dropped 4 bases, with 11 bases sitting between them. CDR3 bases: TGTGCCAGCAGTCGAATCAGGGTCTATGGCTACACCTTC. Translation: CASSRIRVYGYTF.

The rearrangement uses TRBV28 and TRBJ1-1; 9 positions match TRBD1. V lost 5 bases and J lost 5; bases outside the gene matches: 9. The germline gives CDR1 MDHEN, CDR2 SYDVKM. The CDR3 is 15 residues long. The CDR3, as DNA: TGTGCCAGCAGTACCTATCGGACAGGGGCGACTGAAGCTTTCTTT. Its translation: CASSTYRTGATEAFF.

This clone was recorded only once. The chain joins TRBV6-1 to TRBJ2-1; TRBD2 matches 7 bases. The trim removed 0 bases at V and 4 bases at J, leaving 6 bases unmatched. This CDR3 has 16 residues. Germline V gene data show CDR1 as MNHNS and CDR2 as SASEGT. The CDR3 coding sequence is TGTGCCAGCAGTGAAGCAGCGGGGCTACAATACAATGAGCAGTTCTTC. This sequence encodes CASSEAAGLQYNEQFF.

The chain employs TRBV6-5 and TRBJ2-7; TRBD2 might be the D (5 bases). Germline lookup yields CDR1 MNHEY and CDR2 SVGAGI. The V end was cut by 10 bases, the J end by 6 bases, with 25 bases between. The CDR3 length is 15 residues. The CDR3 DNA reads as TGTGCCACCTCTAGAGGCGGCGGGCCCTGGGGCGAGCAGTACTTC. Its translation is CATSRGGGPWGEQYF.

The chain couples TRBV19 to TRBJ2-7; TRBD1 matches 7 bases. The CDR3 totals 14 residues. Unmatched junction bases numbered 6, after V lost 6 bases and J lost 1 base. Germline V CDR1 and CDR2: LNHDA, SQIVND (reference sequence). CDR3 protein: CASRSRQGSYEQYF. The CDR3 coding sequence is TGTGCCAGTAGATCTCGACAGGGTTCCTACGAGCAGTACTTC. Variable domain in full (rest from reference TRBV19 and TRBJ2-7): DGGITQSPKYLFRKEGQNVTLSCEQNLNHDAMYWYRQDPGQGLRLIYYSQIVNDFQKGDIAEGYSVSREKKESFPLTVTSAQKNPTAFYLCASRSRQGSYEQYFGPGTRLTVT.

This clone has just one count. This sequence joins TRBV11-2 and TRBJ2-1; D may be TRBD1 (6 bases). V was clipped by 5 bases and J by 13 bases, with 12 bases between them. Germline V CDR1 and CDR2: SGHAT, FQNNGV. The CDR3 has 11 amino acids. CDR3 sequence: CASSTPGEQFF. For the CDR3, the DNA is TGTGCCAGCAGCACCCCAGGGGAACAGTTCTTC.

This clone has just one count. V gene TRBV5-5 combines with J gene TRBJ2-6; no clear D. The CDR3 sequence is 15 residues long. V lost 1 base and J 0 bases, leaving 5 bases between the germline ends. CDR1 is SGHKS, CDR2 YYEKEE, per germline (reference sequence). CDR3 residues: CASSLRVSGANVLTF. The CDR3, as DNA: TGTGCCAGCAGCTTGCGGGTCTCTGGGGCCAACGTCCTGACTTTC. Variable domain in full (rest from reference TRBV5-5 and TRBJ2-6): DAGVTQSPTHLIKTRGQQVTLRCSPISGHKSVSWYQQVLGQGPQFIFQYYEKEERGRGNFPDRFSARQFPNYSSELNVNALLLGDSALYLCASSLRVSGANVLTFGAGSRLTVL.

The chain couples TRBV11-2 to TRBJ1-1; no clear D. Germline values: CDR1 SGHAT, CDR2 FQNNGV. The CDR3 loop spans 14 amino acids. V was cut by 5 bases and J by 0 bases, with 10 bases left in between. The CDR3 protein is CASSQNIMNTEAFF. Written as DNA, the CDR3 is TGTGCCAGCAGCCAAAACATCATGAACACTGAAGCTTTCTTT.

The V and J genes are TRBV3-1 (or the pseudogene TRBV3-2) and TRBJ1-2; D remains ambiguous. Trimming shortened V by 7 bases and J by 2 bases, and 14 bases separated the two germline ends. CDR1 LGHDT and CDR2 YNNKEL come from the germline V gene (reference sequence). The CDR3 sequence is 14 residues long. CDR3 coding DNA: TGTGCCAGCACGACCGCCGACAACAACTATGGCTACACCTTC. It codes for CASTTADNNYGYTF.

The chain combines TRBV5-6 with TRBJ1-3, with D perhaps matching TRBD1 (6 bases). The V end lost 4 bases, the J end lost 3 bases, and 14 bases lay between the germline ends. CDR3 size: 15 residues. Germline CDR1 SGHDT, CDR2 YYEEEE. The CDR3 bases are TGTGCCAGCAGCCGGGGACACCTGGTTGGAAACACCATATATTTT. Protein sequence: CASSRGHLVGNTIYF.

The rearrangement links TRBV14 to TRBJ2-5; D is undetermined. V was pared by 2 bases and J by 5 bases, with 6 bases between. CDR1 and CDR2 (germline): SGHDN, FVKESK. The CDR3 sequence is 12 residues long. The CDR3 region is CASSQLFETQYF. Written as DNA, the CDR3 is TGTGCCAGCAGCCAACTTTTCGAGACCCAGTACTTC.

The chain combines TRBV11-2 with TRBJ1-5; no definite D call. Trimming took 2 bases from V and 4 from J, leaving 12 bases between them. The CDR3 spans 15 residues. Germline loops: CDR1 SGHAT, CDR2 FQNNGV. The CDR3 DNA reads TGTGCCAGCAGCTTAAGTAATAGTTGGAATCAGCCCCAGCATTTT. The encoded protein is CASSLSNSWNQPQHF. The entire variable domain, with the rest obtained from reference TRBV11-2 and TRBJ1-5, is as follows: EAGVAQSPRYKIIEKRQSVAFWCNPISGHATLYWYQQILGQGPKLLIQFQNNGVVDDSQLPKDRFSAERLKGVDSTLKIQPAKLEDSAVYLCASSLSNSWNQPQHFGDGTRLSIL.

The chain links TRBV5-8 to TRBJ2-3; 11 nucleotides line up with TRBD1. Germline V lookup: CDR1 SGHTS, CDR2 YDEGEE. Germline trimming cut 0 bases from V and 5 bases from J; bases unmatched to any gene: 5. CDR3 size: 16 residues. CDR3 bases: TGTGCCAGCAGCTTGGGGACAGGGGGCTTTATAGATACGCAGTATTTT. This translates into CASSLGTGGFIDTQYF.

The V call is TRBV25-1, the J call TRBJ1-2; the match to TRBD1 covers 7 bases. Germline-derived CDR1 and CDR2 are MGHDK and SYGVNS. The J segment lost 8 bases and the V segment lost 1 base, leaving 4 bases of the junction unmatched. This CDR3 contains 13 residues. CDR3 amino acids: CASSESNRGGYTF. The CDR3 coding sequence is TGTGCCAGCAGTGAATCGAACAGGGGCGGCTACACCTTC.

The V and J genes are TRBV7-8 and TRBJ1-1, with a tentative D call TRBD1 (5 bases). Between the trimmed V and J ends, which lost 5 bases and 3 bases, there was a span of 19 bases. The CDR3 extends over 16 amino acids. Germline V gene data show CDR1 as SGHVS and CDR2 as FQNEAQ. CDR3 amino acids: CASSLRIRQTDTEAFF. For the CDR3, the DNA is TGTGCCAGCAGCCTCCGGATTAGACAGACCGACACTGAAGCTTTCTTT. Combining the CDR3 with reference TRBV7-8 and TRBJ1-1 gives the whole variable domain GAGVSQSPRYKVAKRGQDVALRCDPISGHVSLFWYQQALGQGPEFLTYFQNEAQLDKSGLPSDRFFAERPEGSVSTLKIQRTQQEDSAVYLCASSLRIRQTDTEAFFGQGTRLTVV.

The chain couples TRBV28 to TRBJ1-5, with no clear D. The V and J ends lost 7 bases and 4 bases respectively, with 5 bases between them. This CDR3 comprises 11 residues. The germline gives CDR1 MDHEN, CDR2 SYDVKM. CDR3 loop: CASTSNQPQHF. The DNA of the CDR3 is TGTGCCAGCACCTCTAATCAGCCCCAGCATTTT.

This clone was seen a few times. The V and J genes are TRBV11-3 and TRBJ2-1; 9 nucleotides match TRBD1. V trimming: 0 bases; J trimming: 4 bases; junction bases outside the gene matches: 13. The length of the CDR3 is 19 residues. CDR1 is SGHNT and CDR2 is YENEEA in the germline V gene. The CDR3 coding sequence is TGTGCCAGCAGCTTAGACGCACAGGGGGCCCCAAGGAAATACAATGAGCAGTTCTTC. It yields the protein CASSLDAQGAPRKYNEQFF.

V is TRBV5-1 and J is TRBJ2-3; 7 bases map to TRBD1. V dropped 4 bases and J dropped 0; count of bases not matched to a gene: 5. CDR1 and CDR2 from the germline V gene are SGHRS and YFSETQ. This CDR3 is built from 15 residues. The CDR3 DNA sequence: TGCGCCAGCAGCCTGGACAGGACAAGCACAGATACGCAGTATTTT. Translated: CASSLDRTSTDTQYF.

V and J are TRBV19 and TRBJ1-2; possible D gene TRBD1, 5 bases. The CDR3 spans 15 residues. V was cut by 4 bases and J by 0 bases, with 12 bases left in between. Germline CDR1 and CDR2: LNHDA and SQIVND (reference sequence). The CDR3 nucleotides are TGTGCCAGTAGTACCATGACAGAAGCTAACTATGGCTACACCTTC. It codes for CASSTMTEANYGYTF.

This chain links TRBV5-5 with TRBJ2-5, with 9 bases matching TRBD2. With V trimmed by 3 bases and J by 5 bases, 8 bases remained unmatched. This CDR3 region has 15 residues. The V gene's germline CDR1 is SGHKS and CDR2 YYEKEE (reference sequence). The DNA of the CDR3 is TGTGCCAGCAGCTCTGGGGGAGCGGGGGGCGAGACCCAGTACTTC. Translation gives CASSSGGAGGETQYF.